This passage covers 30 T cell receptor beta chains from one sample sequenced in a study of control samples from healthy donors and cancer patients. Libraries were prepared by immunoSEQ multiplex PCR; TCRdb keeps only in-frame clonotypes and omits some of them. The data hold 150,000 or so clones, with around 93% observed a single time. Sample: blood. Receptor source: a woman between 55 and 75 years old in good health.

The rearrangement joins TRBV7-2 to TRBJ2-1; 11 nucleotides align to TRBD2. V shed 1 base and J 5 bases; nucleotides not matched to a gene: 1. CDR3 length equals 15 residues. Germline CDR1 SGHTA, CDR2 FQGNSA. The CDR3 sequence: CASSLVTSGNNEQFF. The DNA of the CDR3 is TGTGCCAGCAGCTTAGTGACTAGCGGGAACAATGAGCAGTTCTTC.

J is TRBJ2-3 and V is TRBV7-9, with 8 nucleotides matching TRBD2. Per the germline V gene, CDR1 is SEHNR and CDR2 is FQNEAQ (reference sequence). The junction had 9 bases not matched to a gene; V was cut back by 5 bases and J by 2 bases. The CDR3 consists of 16 residues. CDR3 nucleotide sequence: TGTGCCAGCAGCCCACCTGGCGGGGGGTACACAGATACGCAGTATTTT. This codes for CASSPPGGGYTDTQYF.

The chain links TRBV2 to TRBJ2-1; TRBD1 might be the D (5 bases). The V end lost 3 bases, the J end lost 9 bases, and 24 bases lay between the germline ends. The CDR3 sequence is 17 residues long. Germline loops: CDR1 SNHLY, CDR2 FYNNEI. CDR3 nucleotides: TGTGCCAGCAGTGAGTTCGGAGACAGCCTTTTTATGGGTGAGCAGTTCTTC. Residues: CASSEFGDSLFMGEQFF.

The rearrangement uses TRBV14 and TRBJ1-1; no reliable D call. The CDR3 totals 15 residues. Trimming shortened V by 4 bases and J by 0 bases, and 12 bases separated the two germline ends. The V gene's germline CDR1 is SGHDN and CDR2 FVKESK. CDR3 bases: TGTGCCAGCAGCCTCTTAGAGGGCATGAACACTGAAGCTTTCTTT. Translation: CASSLLEGMNTEAFF.

The J gene is TRBJ1-3, the V gene TRBV7-9; D not certain. Trimming stripped 4 bases from V and 0 bases from J, with 10 bases between. The germline gives CDR1 SEHNR, CDR2 FQNEAQ (reference sequence). The CDR3 is 15 amino acids. This CDR3 reads CASSSASSSGNTIYF. CDR3 sequence (DNA): TGTGCCAGCAGCTCGGCGAGCTCCTCTGGAAACACCATATATTTT.

This chain uses TRBV27 with TRBJ2-1; D gene uncertain. In germline, CDR1 is MNHEY, CDR2 SMNVEV (reference sequence). The CDR3 spans 11 residues. V gave up 10 bases and J gave up 9 bases, with 13 bases separating them. Here the CDR3 DNA reads TGTGCCATCGGCCTCCCCCGTGAGCAGTTCTTC. Its protein product is CAIGLPREQFF.

The rearrangement links TRBV6-2 or TRBV6-3 to TRBJ2-2, with D uncertain. From germline, CDR1 is MNHEY and CDR2 SVGEGT. The CDR3 has 12 residues. The ends were cut back, 0 bases at V and 16 bases at J, with 12 bases in the middle. This chain's CDR3 is CASSYSPGVGFF. The CDR3 coding sequence is TGTGCCAGCAGTTACTCGCCGGGTGTGGGGTTTTTT.

This rearrangement joins TRBV18 to TRBJ2-5; D gene uncertain. Trimming left V 3 bases short and J 1 base short, with 9 bases between. Germline CDR1 is KGHSH and CDR2 is LQKENI. The CDR3 totals 14 residues. CDR3 DNA sequence: TGTGCCAGCTCACCTACAGAGACCCAAGAGACCCAGTACTTC. Its translation is CASSPTETQETQYF.

CDR3 loop: CASRGGQTNTEAFF. CDR3 sequence (DNA): TGCGCCAGCAGGGGGGGACAGACGAACACTGAAGCTTTCTTT. The V and J genes are TRBV5-1 and TRBJ1-1, with 7 positions matching TRBD1. This CDR3 contains 14 residues. CDR1 SGHRS and CDR2 YFSETQ come from the germline V gene. V lost 5 bases to trimming and J lost 1 base; unmatched junction nucleotides: 5.

The chain joins TRBV6-5 to TRBJ1-1; TRBD1 might be the D (6 bases). The germline V gene has CDR1 MNHEY and CDR2 SVGAGI. Between the trimmed V and J ends, which lost 2 bases and 10 bases, there was a span of 17 bases. The CDR3 is 14 amino acids. Written as DNA, the CDR3 is TGTGCCAGCAGTTACGGGGGCGAAACGTCCCGAGCTTTCTTT. Its protein product is CASSYGGETSRAFF.

This chain connects TRBV6-6 to TRBJ1-6, with D maybe TRBD1 (6 bases). V lost 6 bases, J lost 11 bases, and 17 bases lay in between. Germline-derived CDR1 and CDR2 are MNHNY and SVGAGI (reference sequence). The CDR3 length is 14 residues. The CDR3 is CASREGHPKPPLHF. For the CDR3, the DNA is TGTGCCAGCAGGGAGGGACATCCGAAGCCACCCCTCCACTTT.

The rearrangement links TRBV19 to TRBJ2-2, with TRBD1 matching over 8 bases. The germline gives CDR1 LNHDA, CDR2 SQIVND (reference sequence). Unmatched junction bases numbered 6, after V lost 2 bases and J lost 4 bases. The CDR3 spans 16 residues. CDR3 residues: CASSISNRGATGELFF. CDR3 sequence (DNA): TGTGCCAGTAGTATATCGAACAGGGGGGCCACCGGGGAGCTGTTTTTT.

The chain joins TRBV10-2 to TRBJ1-6, with D possibly being TRBD1 (5 bases). There are 13 residues in the CDR3. Trimming pared 6 bases from V and 8 bases from J, leaving 11 bases between. The V gene's germline CDR1 is WSHSY and CDR2 SAAADI. CDR3 amino acids: CASRDSLDSPLHF. The CDR3 DNA is TGCGCCAGCAGAGACAGTCTGGATTCACCCCTCCACTTT.

This sequence joins TRBV5-4 and TRBJ2-7; 8 nucleotides align to TRBD1. Germline loops: CDR1 SGHNT, CDR2 YYREEE (reference sequence). The CDR3 totals 14 residues. With 4 bases clipped from V and 5 bases from J, the junction kept 8 bases outside the gene matches. The CDR3 DNA is TGTGCCAGCAGCCGGACAGGGACCGTAGACGAGCAGTACTTC. Encoded protein: CASSRTGTVDEQYF.

The chain combines TRBV5-1 with TRBJ2-3; a weak D match, TRBD2 (7 bases). Germline-derived CDR1 and CDR2 are SGHRS and YFSETQ. The V end lost 0 bases, the J end lost 3 bases, and 17 bases lay between the germline ends. This CDR3 region has 17 residues. The CDR3 sequence is CASSLAGGLIGTDTQYF. The CDR3 DNA reads TGCGCCAGCAGCTTGGCCGGGGGGCTCATAGGGACAGATACGCAGTATTTT.

This clone appeared once. V usage is TRBV2 and J usage is TRBJ2-3; 8 bases are shared with TRBD1. The germline gives CDR1 SNHLY, CDR2 FYNNEI. This CDR3 is built from 15 residues. Trimming cost V 2 bases and J 2 bases; bases outside gene matches: 3. CDR3: CASSERQGATDTQYF. The CDR3 nucleotides read TGTGCCAGCAGTGAACGGCAGGGGGCCACAGATACGCAGTATTTT.

This chain connects TRBV28 to TRBJ1-5, with D hard to call. CDR1 and CDR2 (germline): MDHEN, SYDVKM. This CDR3 spans 15 amino acids. The V gene lost 2 bases and the J gene lost 0 bases, with 8 bases spanning the gap. The CDR3 region is CASSLTAYSNQPQHF. Here the CDR3 DNA reads TGTGCCAGCAGTTTAACGGCTTATAGCAATCAGCCCCAGCATTTT. The full variable domain, completed using reference TRBV28 and TRBJ1-5, is DVKVTQSSRYLVKRTGEKVFLECVQDMDHENMFWYRQDPGLGLRLIYFSYDVKMKEKGDIPEGYSVSREKKERFSLILESASTNQTSMYLCASSLTAYSNQPQHFGDGTRLSIL.

V usage is TRBV7-2 and J usage is TRBJ1-2; no reliable D call. The CDR3 totals 15 residues. Germline V CDR1 and CDR2: SGHTA, FQGNSA. The V gene lost 1 base and the J gene lost 4 bases, with 13 bases spanning the gap. The CDR3 is CASSLEMAASYGYTF. CDR3 coding DNA: TGTGCCAGCAGCTTAGAGATGGCAGCAAGCTATGGCTACACCTTC. The full variable domain, in which reference TRBV7-2 and TRBJ1-2 provide the parts outside the CDR3, is GAGVSQSPSNKVTEKGKDVELRCDPISGHTALYWYRQSLGQGLEFLIYFQGNSAPDKSGLPSDRFSAERTGGSVSTLTIQRTQQEDSAVYLCASSLEMAASYGYTFGSGTRLTVV.

The V and J genes are TRBV18 and TRBJ2-3; TRBD1 matches at 7 bases. V was pared by 3 bases and J by 4 bases, with 10 bases of the junction left unmatched. The germline V gene encodes CDR1 KGHSH and CDR2 LQKENI. The CDR3 extends over 16 amino acids. CDR3 coding DNA: TGTGCCAGCTCACCTCTGGGACAGCGAAGCGCAGATACGCAGTATTTT. Its protein is CASSPLGQRSADTQYF.

This sequence joins TRBV7-9 and TRBJ2-7; 7 bases match TRBD1. The junction had 8 bases not matched to a gene; V was cut back by 6 bases and J by 6 bases. The CDR3 length is 13 residues. From germline, CDR1 is SEHNR and CDR2 FQNEAQ (reference sequence). CDR3 sequence (DNA): TGTGCCAGCAGTTCTACAGGGGTCAGCGAGCAGTACTTC. Encoded protein: CASSSTGVSEQYF.

The V and J genes are TRBV19 and TRBJ1-1, with TRBD1 as a possible D gene (6 bases). Germline CDR1 LNHDA, CDR2 SQIVND (reference sequence). V was trimmed by 8 bases and J by 2 bases, leaving 12 bases between them. The CDR3 length is 13 residues. CDR3 nucleotides: TGTGCCAGTGAATCGGGGGCCAACACTGAAGCTTTCTTT. It specifies CASESGANTEAFF.

The rearrangement joins TRBV4-3 to TRBJ1-1, with unresolved D. The CDR3 has 15 amino acids. The germline V gene encodes CDR1 LGHNA and CDR2 YSLEER. The germline V and J ends were trimmed by 0 bases and 1 base, with 9 bases remaining between them. This CDR3 reads CASSQDGSPNTEAFF. In DNA, the CDR3 is TGCGCCAGCAGCCAAGATGGCAGTCCGAACACTGAAGCTTTCTTT.

The chain has TRBV12-2 and TRBJ2-5; the table calls TRBD2, which could not be checked here. TRBV12-2 is annotated as a pseudogene. The CDR3 consists of 18 residues. CDR3 nucleotide sequence: TGTGCAAGTCGCTTACTAAGCGTAGCCTTGCCGTTGGCGGAGACCCAGTACTTC. It encodes CASRLLSVALPLAETQYF.

The J gene is TRBJ1-1, the V gene TRBV6-2 or TRBV6-3; D remains unclear. CDR3 length: 12 amino acids. Germline values: CDR1 MNHEY, CDR2 SVGEGT. V was shortened by 0 bases and J by 9 bases, with 8 bases between the two germline ends. The CDR3 bases are TGTGCCAGCAGTTACTCGATCACCAAAGCTTTCTTT. Its protein is CASSYSITKAFF.

The chain is built from TRBV11-3 and TRBJ2-5; the D is unclear. The CDR3 has 12 amino acids. Germline CDR1 reads SGHNT; CDR2 reads YENEEA. The V gene lost 2 bases and the J gene lost 7 bases, with 8 bases spanning the gap. DNA for the CDR3: TGTGCCAGCAGCTTACAGGACGGGACCCAGTACTTC. Protein: CASSLQDGTQYF. Filled out from reference TRBV11-3 and TRBJ2-5, the complete variable domain reads EAGVVQSPRYKIIEKKQPVAFWCNPISGHNTLYWYLQNLGQGPELLIRYENEEAVDDSQLPKDRFSAERLKGVDSTLKIQPAELGDSAVYLCASSLQDGTQYFGPGTRLLVL.

This sequence joins TRBV19 and TRBJ1-1, with D unclear. V shed 6 bases and J shed 3 bases, with 5 bases lying between them. Per the germline V gene, CDR1 is LNHDA and CDR2 is SQIVND (reference sequence). This CDR3 spans 11 amino acids. The CDR3: CASRMYTEAFF. The DNA for the CDR3 is TGTGCCAGTAGGATGTACACTGAAGCTTTCTTT.

This chain connects TRBV30 to TRBJ2-3; 10 bases are shared with TRBD1. Germline trimming cut 3 bases from V and 2 bases from J; bases unmatched to any gene: 5. Germline values: CDR1 GTSNPN, CDR2 SVGIG (reference sequence). The CDR3 is made up of 15 amino acids. In nucleotides, the CDR3 is TGTGCCTGGAGCCAGGGACAGGGGTCCACAGATACGCAGTATTTT. Its translation: CAWSQGQGSTDTQYF. The whole variable domain, remainder taken from reference TRBV30 and TRBJ2-3, is SQTIHQWPATLVQPVGSPLSLECTVEGTSNPNLYWYRQAAGRGLQLLFYSVGIGQISSEVPQNLSASRPQDRQFILSSKKLLLSDSGFYLCAWSQGQGSTDTQYFGPGTRLTVL.

The chain couples TRBV6-6 to TRBJ1-1; a weak D match, TRBD1 (5 bases). The length of the CDR3 is 12 residues. The V end lost 8 bases, the J end lost 5 bases, and 12 bases lay between the germline ends. CDR1 MNHNY and CDR2 SVGAGI come from the germline V gene (reference sequence). This CDR3 reads CASGWAGTEAFF. CDR3 coding DNA: TGTGCCAGCGGTTGGGCAGGGACTGAAGCTTTCTTT.

The rearrangement joins TRBV2 to TRBJ1-5; D gene unclear. The CDR3 is 15 residues long. CDR1 and CDR2 from the germline V gene are SNHLY and FYNNEI. Trimming left V 7 bases short and J 5 bases short, with 18 bases between. This CDR3 is CASKRDRGFYQPQHF. The DNA of the CDR3 is TGTGCCAGCAAAAGGGATCGAGGTTTTTATCAGCCCCAGCATTTT.

This chain links TRBV5-4 with TRBJ1-2; possibly TRBD1 for D (6 bases). Germline V CDR1 and CDR2: SGHNT, YYREEE (reference sequence). The CDR3 has 13 residues. V lost 4 bases, J lost 4 bases, and 11 bases lay in between. For the CDR3, the DNA is TGTGCCAGCAGCGTGGACAGTTTCTATGGCTACACCTTC. This encodes CASSVDSFYGYTF. Combining the CDR3 with reference TRBV5-4 and TRBJ1-2 gives the whole variable domain ETGVTQSPTHLIKTRGQQVTLRCSSQSGHNTVSWYQQALGQGPQFIFQYYREEENGRGNFPPRFSGLQFPNYSSELNVNALELDDSALYLCASSVDSFYGYTFGSGTRLTVV.